The clone carrying this TCR beta chain was picked up a small number of times. The protocol was immunoSEQ multiplex PCR, while the TCRdb copy is restricted to in-frame clones and leaves out a portion. Among approximately 110,000 clones, less than 90% were seen once, and the ten largest hold roughly a tenth. This specimen comes from a study of T cell responses to AZD1222 COVID-19 vaccine. Specimen: peripheral blood, collected on day 0 of AZD1222 vaccination. The receptor comes from an adult in good health.

The chain's CDR3 is CASSSNRGPLGQPQHF. The CDR3 DNA is TGTGCCAGCAGCTCCAATCGGGGCCCGCTCGGACAGCCCCAGCATTTT. V usage is TRBV5-6 and J usage is TRBJ1-5; D may be TRBD1 (5 bases). The germline V and J ends were trimmed by 3 bases and 7 bases, with 20 bases remaining between them. The CDR3 is 16 residues long. Germline V gene data show CDR1 as SGHDT and CDR2 as YYEEEE.